The 13 T cell receptor beta chains reported below all come from one sample, sequenced in a study of T cells after yellow fever vaccination. TCRdb reanalysed the 5' RACE reads using MiXCR and keeps one entry per CDR3 protein. In the table there are a few hundred thousand distinct CDR3 sequences, 6.8% of which are singletons. The sequenced sample was PBMCs, obtained more than 40 days after the first yellow fever vaccination. These receptors all come from a man between 18 and 29 years old who received the YFV17D yellow fever vaccine.

The chain links TRBV5-1 to TRBJ1-4; D is undetermined. The CDR3 runs 15 residues. Per germline, CDR1 SGHRS and CDR2 YFSETQ. V was pared by 4 bases and J by 1 base, with 11 bases between. The CDR3 DNA reads TGCGCCAGCAGCCCTCTTGGTGGAACTAATGAAAAACTGTTTTTT. It specifies CASSPLGGTNEKLFF. Variable domain in full (rest from reference TRBV5-1 and TRBJ1-4): KAGVTQTPRYLIKTRGQQVTLSCSPISGHRSVSWYQQTPGQGLQFLFEYFSETQRNKGNFPGRFSGRQFSNSRSEMNVSTLELGDSALYLCASSPLGGTNEKLFFGSGTQLSVL.

This clonotype was picked up a small number of times. This chain uses TRBV2 with TRBJ2-1; no clear D gene. Germline assignment: CDR1 SNHLY and CDR2 FYNNEI. The length of the CDR3 is 17 residues. Trimming cost V 7 bases and J 0 bases, with 19 bases left between them. The CDR3 sequence: CASKDLGRQSSYNEQFF. The CDR3 DNA reads TGTGCCAGCAAAGATTTAGGCCGCCAAAGCTCCTACAATGAGCAGTTCTTC.

This clonotype occurred many times. The chain joins TRBV7-6 to TRBJ2-5; 12 bases match TRBD2. Per germline, CDR1 SGHVS and CDR2 FNYEAQ. CDR3 size: 15 residues. The trim removed 5 bases at V and 4 bases at J, leaving 5 bases unmatched. CDR3 DNA: TGTGCCAGCAGCGTGACTAGCGGGGGAACAGAGACCCAGTACTTC. This codes for CASSVTSGGTETQYF. Supplemented by reference TRBV7-6 and TRBJ2-5, the full variable domain reads GAGVSQSPRYKVTKRGQDVALRCDPISGHVSLYWYRQALGQGPEFLTYFNYEAQQDKSGLPNDRFSAERPEGSISTLTIQRTEQRDSAMYRCASSVTSGGTETQYFGPGTRLLVL.

The V gene is TRBV12-3 or TRBV12-4, the J gene TRBJ1-2; 7 bases agree with TRBD1. V lost 6 bases to trimming and J lost 8 bases; unmatched junction nucleotides: 12. The CDR3 is 14 amino acids. CDR3 sequence: CASSSSDRDRGYTF. The DNA of the CDR3 is TGTGCCAGCAGCTCCAGTGACAGGGATCGCGGCTACACCTTC.

This clonotype occurred many times. The gene calls are TRBV1 and TRBJ2-1; the table assigns TRBD2, which was not confirmed against the DNA. TRBV1 is labeled a pseudogene. The CDR3 spans 18 residues. CDR3 amino acids: CTSSQDRRGCSSYNEQFF. The CDR3 nucleotides read TGCACCAGCAGCCAAGATAGGAGGGGCTGCAGCTCCTACAATGAGCAGTTCTTC.

This clonotype has more than one count but fewer than ten. The chain recombines TRBV3-1 with TRBJ2-5; D ambiguous. The CDR3 is made up of 14 amino acids. Germline V gene lookup returns CDR1 LGHDT and CDR2 YNNKEL (reference sequence). V was cut by 1 base and J by 2 bases, with 8 bases left in between. CDR3 sequence reads: CASSQVLGQETQYF. CDR3 sequence (DNA): TGTGCCAGCAGCCAAGTCCTGGGGCAAGAGACCCAGTACTTC.

The chain carries TRBV4-3 and TRBJ1-1, with D uncertain. Germline CDR1 reads LGHNA; CDR2 reads YSLEER. Trimming removed 0 bases at V and 6 bases at J, with 5 bases between. The CDR3 spans 12 residues. The CDR3 reads CASSQDQSEAFF. CDR3 DNA sequence: TGCGCCAGCAGCCAAGACCAGTCTGAAGCTTTCTTT.

The sample holds many counts of this clonotype. The chain uses TRBV5-1 and TRBJ2-2; no firm D call. Germline loops: CDR1 SGHRS, CDR2 YFSETQ. Trimming removed 4 bases at V and 1 base at J, with 14 bases between. The CDR3 has 16 residues. This CDR3 reads CASSPWSVKNTGELFF. CDR3 nucleotide sequence: TGCGCCAGCAGCCCCTGGAGCGTGAAGAACACCGGGGAGCTGTTTTTT.

This clonotype was detected only a few times. This chain links TRBV10-3 with TRBJ2-6, with a weak D call TRBD1 (5 bases). The CDR3 sequence is 15 residues long. CDR1 and CDR2 from the germline V gene are ENHRY and SYGVKD. Trimming left V 6 bases short and J 0 bases short, with 9 bases between. This CDR3 is CAIRGHPSGANVLTF. CDR3 nucleotide sequence: TGTGCCATCAGAGGACATCCCTCTGGGGCCAACGTCCTGACTTTC.

The sample holds a few counts of this clonotype. This sequence joins TRBV10-3 and TRBJ2-1; 9 bases line up with TRBD1. This CDR3 is 14 amino acids long. Germline V CDR1 and CDR2: ENHRY, SYGVKD. The ends lost 6 bases at V and 5 bases at J; junction bases unmatched: 5. The CDR3 region has the DNA TGTGCCATCAGCGGGACAGGGAGAAACAATGAGCAGTTCTTC. Amino acids: CAISGTGRNNEQFF.

The V and J genes are TRBV29-1 and TRBJ2-7; no definite D call. Germline-derived CDR1 and CDR2 are SQVTM and ANQGSEA. The CDR3 consists of 14 residues. V shed 5 bases and J shed 0 bases, with 14 bases lying between them. CDR3: CSVRPLLSSYEQYF. CDR3 bases: TGCAGCGTTCGCCCACTCCTGAGCTCCTACGAGCAGTACTTC.

This clonotype was observed a few times. The chain is built from TRBV20-1 and TRBJ1-1, with D perhaps TRBD1 (5 bases). Germline CDR1 is DFQATT and CDR2 is SNEGSKA (reference sequence). This CDR3 has 14 residues. The V end was cut by 2 bases, the J end by 0 bases, with 10 bases between. The CDR3 here is CSARTGTVNTEAFF. The CDR3 DNA follows: TGCAGTGCTAGAACCGGGACCGTGAACACTGAAGCTTTCTTT.

This clonotype was picked up many times. The chain links TRBV12-3 or TRBV12-4 to TRBJ1-6; TRBD1 might be the D (5 bases). V gave up 9 bases and J gave up 4 bases, with 13 bases separating them. The CDR3 has 14 amino acids. The chain's CDR3 is CASIDSSYNSPLHF. The DNA of the CDR3 is TGTGCCAGTATTGACAGCAGTTATAATTCACCCCTCCACTTT.